This T cell receptor (beta chain) was recovered during a study of T cells expressing NK-cell markers. Overall study context: In the group of eight sequenced donors, seven were HCMV-seropositive and one was seronegative. Study-level findings and limits: The study found dominant NKG2C+ clonotypes at about 1.0-7.0% of CD8+ T cells in six donors.

Using the 5' RACE reads, TCRdb records one entry per CDR3 protein without DNA. The sample totals roughly 380,000 distinct CDR3 sequences. Per the germline V gene, CDR1 is MNHEY and CDR2 is SVGEGT. This CDR3 region has 13 residues. Details on this clonotype: Its cognate antigen is unknown.

The V call is TRBV6-2 or TRBV6-3, the J call TRBJ1-1; the TCRdb call, TRBD1, lacks DNA for checking. This clonotype was sampled from a man aged 18-70 years in good health. The sequenced sample was blood T cells: a sorted CD56 or NKG2C T cell subset, CD4+ or CD8+ T cells, or bulk PBMC T cells (not recorded which). This CDR3 is CASSYWRTLSAFF.